The clone carrying this TCR beta chain was seen repeatedly, ten times or more. Its antigen is unidentified. The CDR3 contains 13 residues. Between the trimmed V and J ends, which lost 5 bases and 10 bases, there was a span of 15 bases. The data are from a study of identical twins. Overall study findings and caveats: Donors were not followed over many years; analysis was cross-sectional. Out-of-frame beta sequences exhibited a weaker degree of excess twin sharing.

A universal primer site was created by template switching, with the cDNA bearing unique molecular identifiers. TCRdb analysed the 5' RACE reads with MiXCR anew, one entry per CDR3 protein. The top ten clones hold about 1.8% of a sample with roughly 710,000 distinct CDR3 sequences, 5.5% to 7.5% of them seen once. The gene calls are TRBV12-3 or TRBV12-4 and TRBJ2-1; D perhaps matches TRBD2 (5 bases). Sequencing was done on a sample of naive T cells sorted from blood. The source of this sequence is a man aged 18 to 30 in good health. The CDR3 DNA follows: TGTGCCAGCAGTACGCCCTTCGGGGAGGAGCAGTTCTTC. This encodes CASSTPFGEEQFF.